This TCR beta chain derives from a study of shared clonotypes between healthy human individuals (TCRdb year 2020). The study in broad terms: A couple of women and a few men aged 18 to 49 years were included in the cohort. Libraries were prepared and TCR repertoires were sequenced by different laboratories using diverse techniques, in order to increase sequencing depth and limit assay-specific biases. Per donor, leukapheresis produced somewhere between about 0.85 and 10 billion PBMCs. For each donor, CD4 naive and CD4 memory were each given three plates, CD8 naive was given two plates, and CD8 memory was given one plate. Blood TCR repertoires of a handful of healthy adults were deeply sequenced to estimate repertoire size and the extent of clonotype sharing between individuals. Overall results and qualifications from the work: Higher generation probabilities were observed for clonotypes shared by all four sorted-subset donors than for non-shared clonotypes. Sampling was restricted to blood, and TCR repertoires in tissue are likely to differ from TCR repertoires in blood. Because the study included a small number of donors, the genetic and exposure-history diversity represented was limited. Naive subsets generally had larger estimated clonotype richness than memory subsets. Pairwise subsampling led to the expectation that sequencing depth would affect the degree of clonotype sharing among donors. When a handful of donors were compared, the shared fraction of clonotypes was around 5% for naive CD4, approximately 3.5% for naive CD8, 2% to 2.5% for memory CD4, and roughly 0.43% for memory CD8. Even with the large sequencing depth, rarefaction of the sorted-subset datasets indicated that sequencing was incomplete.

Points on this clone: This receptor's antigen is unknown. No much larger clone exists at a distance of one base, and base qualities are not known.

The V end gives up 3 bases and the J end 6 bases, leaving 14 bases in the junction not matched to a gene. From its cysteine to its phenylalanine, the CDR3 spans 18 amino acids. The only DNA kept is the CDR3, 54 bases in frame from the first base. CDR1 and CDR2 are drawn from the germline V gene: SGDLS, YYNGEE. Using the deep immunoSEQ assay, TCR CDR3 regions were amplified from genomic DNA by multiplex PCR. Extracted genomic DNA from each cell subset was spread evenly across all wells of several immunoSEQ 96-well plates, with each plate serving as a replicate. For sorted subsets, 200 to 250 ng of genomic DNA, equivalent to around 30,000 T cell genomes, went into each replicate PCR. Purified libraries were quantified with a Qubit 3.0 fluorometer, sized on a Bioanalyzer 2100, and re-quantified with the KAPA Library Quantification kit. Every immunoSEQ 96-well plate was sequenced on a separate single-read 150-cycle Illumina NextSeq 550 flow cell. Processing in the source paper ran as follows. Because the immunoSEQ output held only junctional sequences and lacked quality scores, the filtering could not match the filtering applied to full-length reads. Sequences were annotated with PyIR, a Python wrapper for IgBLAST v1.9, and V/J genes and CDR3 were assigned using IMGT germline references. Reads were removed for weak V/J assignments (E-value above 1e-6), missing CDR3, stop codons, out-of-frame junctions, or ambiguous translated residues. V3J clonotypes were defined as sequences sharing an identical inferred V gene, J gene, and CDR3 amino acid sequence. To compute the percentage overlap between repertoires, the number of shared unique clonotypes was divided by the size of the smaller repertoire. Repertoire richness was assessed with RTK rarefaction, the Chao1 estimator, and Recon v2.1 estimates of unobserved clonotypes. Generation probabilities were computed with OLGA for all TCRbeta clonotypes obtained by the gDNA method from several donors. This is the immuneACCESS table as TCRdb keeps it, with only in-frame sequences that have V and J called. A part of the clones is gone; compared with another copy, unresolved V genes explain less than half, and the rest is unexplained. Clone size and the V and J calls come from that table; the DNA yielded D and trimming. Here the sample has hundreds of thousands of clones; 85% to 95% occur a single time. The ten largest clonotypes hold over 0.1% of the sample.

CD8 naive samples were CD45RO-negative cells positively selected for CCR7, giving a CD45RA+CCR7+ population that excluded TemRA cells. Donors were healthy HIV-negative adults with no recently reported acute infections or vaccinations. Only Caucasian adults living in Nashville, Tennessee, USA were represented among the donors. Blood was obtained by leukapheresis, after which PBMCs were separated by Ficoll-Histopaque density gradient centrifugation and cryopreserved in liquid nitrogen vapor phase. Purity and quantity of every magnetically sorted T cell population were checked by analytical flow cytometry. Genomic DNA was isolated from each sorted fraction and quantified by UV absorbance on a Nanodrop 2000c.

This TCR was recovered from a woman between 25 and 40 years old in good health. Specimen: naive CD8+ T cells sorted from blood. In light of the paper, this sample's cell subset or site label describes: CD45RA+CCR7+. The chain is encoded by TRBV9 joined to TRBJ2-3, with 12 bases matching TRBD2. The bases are TGTGCCAGCAGCGCCGCCGGGACTAGCGGGTCGGGGCCGGATACGCAGTATTTT. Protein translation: CASSAAGTSGSGPDTQYF.